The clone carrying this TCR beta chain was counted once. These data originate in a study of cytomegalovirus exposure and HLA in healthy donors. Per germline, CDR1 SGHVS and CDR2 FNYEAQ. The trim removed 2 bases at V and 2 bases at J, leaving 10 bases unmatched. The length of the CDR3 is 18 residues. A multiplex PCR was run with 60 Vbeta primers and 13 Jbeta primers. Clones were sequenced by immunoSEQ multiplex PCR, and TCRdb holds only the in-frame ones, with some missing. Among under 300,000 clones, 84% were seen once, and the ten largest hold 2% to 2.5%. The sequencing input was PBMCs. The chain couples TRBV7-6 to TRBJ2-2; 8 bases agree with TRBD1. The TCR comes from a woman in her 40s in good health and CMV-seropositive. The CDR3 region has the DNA TGTGCCAGCAGCTTATACCAGACAGGGGTCGTAAACACCGGGGAGCTGTTTTTT. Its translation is CASSLYQTGVVNTGELFF.